This TCR beta chain was captured in a study of cytomegalovirus exposure and HLA in healthy donors (dated by TCRdb to the late 2010s). A note on the overall study: An earlier analysis of roughly 630 of the donors reported 250 to 300 Gb of sequence data and around 120 million unique TCR beta sequences from roughly 180 million T cells. An early release covering about 600 HLA-typed donors comprised about 300 gigabases of sequencing data and approximately 85 million unique TCR sequences. Of the 398 genotyped donors, less than 90% were placed in the genetic ancestry cluster associated with self-reported Caucasian donors. The study aimed to test whether signatures of past pathogen exposure could be identified by cataloging public T cell receptors. The T cell repertoires of 666 subjects were profiled by immunosequencing and related to cytomegalovirus serostatus. Besides the first cohort of hundreds of subjects, a separate validation cohort made up of 120 different subjects was used. High-throughput TCR immunosequencing, statistical association of individual TCRs with disease status, and machine learning were combined to predict cytomegalovirus infection status. To study patterns of TCR occurrence, a later analysis re-analyzed previously published TCR beta repertoires from several hundred donors and added high-resolution HLA genotyping. Rather than using new phenotypic data, the later analysis identified candidate immune exposures from TCR beta sequences and from how often those sequences occurred across donors. In an earlier analysis of 587 of the donors, high-throughput TCR beta sequencing was used to judge whether each TCR beta V gene segment behaved as functional or pseudogenic. Donor age, sex, ethnicity and CMV serostatus were collected together with the repertoire data. A later genetic analysis took genome-wide SNP genotypes for about 60% of the roughly 670 donors and used that subset as a discovery cohort. Every discovery cohort repertoire had been produced on one sequencing platform. Class I and class II HLA loci were covered by the typing at four-digit resolution. The number of donors typed differed by locus, with roughly 629-640 for A, B, C, DRB1 and DQB1, approximately 500 for DQA1, nearly 610 for DPA1, and approximately 470 for DPB1. Because of strong linkage in the cohort, roughly five DR-DQ haplotypes were treated as single units for association and clustering. Across some 400 genotyped donors of the cohort, an average of about 240,000 unique TCR beta nucleotide sequences per donor were sequenced, and 15% to 20% of those sequences were non-productive. Summary of the overall study and its limitations: A cluster of highly shared sequence variants was judged likely to represent a technical artifact of the sequencing pipeline. A further reported finding was that TCR beta sequences accurately predicted the HLA-A and HLA-B alleles for most subjects in the first cohort. CMV serostatus was the only immune exposure information available for the cohort. In a later analysis, HLA-associated TCR beta chains were found to be more clonally expanded and to have lower generation probabilities than equally common non-associated chains. A later analysis associated 15,000 to 20,000 TCR beta sequences with specific HLA alleles at a false discovery rate of 0.05. Presence/absence analyses assumed roughly uniform sequencing depth across donors, an assumption that may not hold. According to a later analysis, TCR association rates differed among HLA loci, with DRB1 alleles showing the most associated TCRs and HLA-C alleles showing the fewest. In both the original and validation cohorts, the classifier was reported to diagnose cytomegalovirus status with high specificity and sensitivity. In a later genetic analysis, fewer N-insertions in productive TCRs were reported among donors in an Asian-associated ancestry cluster than the approximately 710-donor mean. Several of the top co-occurrence clusters appeared to be linked to parvovirus B19, influenza, CMV and Epstein-Barr virus, according to a later analysis. A total of 150 or so TCR beta chains were listed by the study as associated with cytomegalovirus. In an earlier analysis of about 600 of the donors, most TCR beta V segments appeared in productive rearrangements about 87% or about 30% of the time, broadly matching IMGT annotations. According to a later analysis, most CMV-associated TCR beta chains appeared to be HLA-restricted, and the HLA associations seemed to be driven largely by CMV exposure. V-gene and J-gene trimming of TCR beta chains was associated with a missense DCLRE1C variant in a later genetic analysis, and the association was replicated in an independent cohort. Because HLA typing was missing for some donors at each locus, association tests included only the typed subset. In this cohort, only TCR beta chains were sequenced, and detectable features were limited by the absence of alpha or paired-chain data. The authors suggested that the approach could potentially be generalized to other disease states and immunological phenotypes. Three of the identified cytomegalovirus-associated TCR beta chains were confirmed in vitro to be specific for cytomegalovirus antigens. Correlated functional status among segregating V segments might be attributable to linkage disequilibrium, but an unknown experimental factor could not be ruled out. Because counts were too low, seventeen rarely observed V segments, including chromosome 9 orphons, were excluded from the earlier analysis of around 640 of the donors. Some IMGT-functional V segments, including TRBV6-2 and TRBV6-3, could not be distinguished by the 87-base-pair reads and were therefore excluded. When HLA alleles, especially DR and DQ, strongly co-occurred, TCR associations were difficult to assign to individual alleles. While some public TCRs were present in many individuals, most TCR sequences turned up only very rarely across donors.

The cohort was made up of under 800 healthy bone marrow donors. At the time of sampling, every cohort member was nominally healthy, though immune exposures that went unrecorded were likely present. The donor tested CMV seronegative and was one of the 352 seronegative cohort members. A peripheral blood sample was provided by each donor, and peripheral blood mononuclear cells were used for TCR beta sequencing. Genomic DNA was extracted from the blood cell samples with the Qiagen DNeasy Blood Extraction Kit. This clone was seen more than once but under ten times. No cognate antigen has been identified for it. No per-base quality is available; no much larger clone lies one base away. Trimming costs V 3 bases and J 5 bases, and their ends lie 16 bases apart. The germline V gene specifies MNHNS as CDR1 and SASEGT as CDR2. The CDR3 spans 15 residues, from the cysteine through the phenylalanine. This entry keeps only the CDR3 DNA: 45 bases, framed from base 1.

Receptors were amplified or captured by the immunoSEQ multiplex PCR assay. The multiplex PCR relied on a mix of 60 forward primers for TCR Vbeta segments and 13 reverse primers for TCR Jbeta segments. Amplification of the CDR3 region of rearranged TCR beta genes was performed with a multiplex PCR assay on genomic DNA. The Illumina HiSeq System was used to sequence the amplified TCR beta libraries as 87-base-pair reads. Under the source paper's analysis protocol: A later analysis tallied around 82 million unique TCR beta chains across the roughly 610 repertoires, and approximately 11 million of those chains were shared by two or more donors. Raw reads were error-corrected and collapsed into unique sequences with a nearest-neighbor algorithm that merged closely related sequences to remove PCR and sequencing errors. CDR3 sequences were aligned to IMGT reference sequences to assign V, D and J gene segments. For a sequence to be retained, a match of at least six nucleotides was required to both a V gene segment and a J gene segment. A rearrangement was called productive if the CDR3 had no stop codons and remained in frame with V and J, and every other rearrangement was called non-productive. CDR3 was defined by IMGT convention, running from the second conserved V-encoded cysteine to the conserved J-encoded phenylalanine. Sequences without an unambiguous match to a single V gene segment were excluded from the earlier analysis of several hundred of the donors. An earlier analysis of under 750 of the donors called V segments functional above 56.7% productive rearrangements and segregating when the between-donor standard deviation exceeded 5%. To diagnose cytomegalovirus status from the catalog of TCR beta chain sequences, a statistical classification framework was built. V and J gene assignment, in a later analysis, came from comparing TCR nucleotide sequences with IMGT/GENE-DB human TR gene sequences. Using the TCRdist pipeline, a later analysis assigned CDR3 sequences along with most-parsimonious VDJ recombination scenarios. In a later analysis, each TCR beta chain was defined by its CDR3 amino acid sequence together with its V-gene family, and reads lacking a unique V-gene family were excluded. In a later analysis, a few hundred highly shared, low-generation-probability nucleotide sequences were removed to address suspected cross-contamination and a sequencing artifact. In a later analysis, a clonal expansion index was calculated for each public chain from normalized within-repertoire ranks of inferred template counts. Generation probabilities in a later analysis came from a VDJ recombination model fitted to out-of-frame rearrangements, and those results were checked against IGoR. In a later analysis, hypergeometric tests were used to score TCR-TCR, TCR-HLA and TCR-CMV co-occurrence, with a repertoire-size bias correction applied to TCR pairs. A later analysis estimated false discovery rates by permuting HLA or CMV assignments 20 times. In a later analysis, co-occurring TCRs were grouped with DBSCAN, and TCRdist sequence similarity was added when clustering was performed within HLA-allele-positive subsets. Repertoires with fewer than 30,000 or more than 120,000 public chains were left out of co-occurrence clustering, as were about five repertoires with anomalous nucleotide sharing. TCRdb carries this immuneACCESS record with in-frame sequences only. Its versions omit some clonotypes, under half of them owing to an unresolved V gene in the studies checked, with the rest unexplained. The DNA gave D and trimming, while V, J and clone size come from that table. The sample yields roughly 120,000 clones; approximately 80% were counted once. Of the sample, 1.9% is held by the ten largest clones.

The sequence derives from a man between 50 and 59 years old in good health and CMV-seronegative. In this chain, TRBV6-1 is recombined with TRBJ1-2, with no confidently assigned D gene. Sequencing was carried out using PBMCs. The sequence in DNA is TGTGCCAGCAGTGATTCGACGGGTGAAGTGTATGGCTACACCTTC. This translates into CASSDSTGEVYGYTF.